This TCR beta chain stems from a study of blood T cell repertoires in COVID-19. As for the study in general: Samples representing acute and convalescent COVID-19 were sourced from the United States, Italy and Spain. Nucleic acid was either cDNA or gDNA, and it came from T cells, B-cell-depleted T cells, or PBMCs.

Per the study methods: Reference gene primer amplification yielded estimated nucleated cell counts. Measured with immunoSEQ multiplex PCR; TCRdb has only the in-frame clones, and not every one. V, J and clone size were drawn from that table, and D and trimming were deduced from the DNA. The sample contains about 70,000 clones, more than 70% of which appear only once. V lost 4 bases and J lost 6, with 9 bases in between. Looked up from germline, CDR1 is SNHLY and CDR2 is FYNNEI. The CDR3 has 13 residues. The gene calls are TRBV2 and TRBJ2-2; no clear D. The sequenced sample consisted of peripheral blood. The sequence derives from a woman older than 75 with active or convalescent COVID-19. The CDR3 nucleotides read TGTGCCAGCAGTGTGTTAGAGTCCGGGGAGCTGTTTTTT. Protein: CASSVLESGELFF.